One T cell receptor beta chain is described in this entry. Its matching antigen is unknown. This sample is drawn from a study of cytomegalovirus exposure and HLA in healthy donors. Points from the study as a whole: About 87% or about 30% of the time was how often most TCR beta V segments were productive, according to an earlier analysis. Available immune exposure information was restricted to CMV serostatus only.

The primer mix had 60 Vbeta and 13 Jbeta primers. Sequenced by immunoSEQ multiplex PCR; TCRdb stores in-frame clones only, minus some. The table has 130,000 to 150,000 clones, 80% seen once; the top ten hold around 6.8%. The ends were cut back, 8 bases at V and 1 base at J, with 15 bases in the middle. Germline V gene data show CDR1 as MDHEN and CDR2 as SYDVKM. CDR3 length: 14 amino acids. The rearrangement links TRBV28 to TRBJ2-7, with D perhaps TRBD1 (6 bases). Material: PBMCs. The clonotype originates from a man aged 35-49 years in good health and CMV-seropositive. The CDR3 loop is CASLQGGGSYEQYF. CDR3 coding DNA: TGTGCCAGCCTACAGGGTGGCGGGTCCTACGAGCAGTACTTC.